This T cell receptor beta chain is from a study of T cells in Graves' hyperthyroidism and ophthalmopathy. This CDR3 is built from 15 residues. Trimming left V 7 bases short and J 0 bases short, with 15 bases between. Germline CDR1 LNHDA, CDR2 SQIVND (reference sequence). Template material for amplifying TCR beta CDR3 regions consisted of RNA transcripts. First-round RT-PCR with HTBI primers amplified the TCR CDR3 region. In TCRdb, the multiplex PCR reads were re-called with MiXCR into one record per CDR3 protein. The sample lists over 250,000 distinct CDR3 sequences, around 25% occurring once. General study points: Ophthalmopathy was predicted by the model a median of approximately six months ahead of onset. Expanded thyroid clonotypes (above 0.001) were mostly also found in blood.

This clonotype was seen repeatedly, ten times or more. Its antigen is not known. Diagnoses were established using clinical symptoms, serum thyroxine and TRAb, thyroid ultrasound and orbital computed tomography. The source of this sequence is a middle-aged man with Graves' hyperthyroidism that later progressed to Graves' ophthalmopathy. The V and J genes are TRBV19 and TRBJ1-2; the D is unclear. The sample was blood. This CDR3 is CASTEVGRTNYGYTF. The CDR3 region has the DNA TGTGCCAGTACGGAGGTCGGAAGAACTAACTATGGCTACACCTTC. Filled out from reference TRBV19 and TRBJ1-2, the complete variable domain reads DGGITQSPKYLFRKEGQNVTLSCEQNLNHDAMYWYRQDPGQGLRLIYYSQIVNDFQKGDIAEGYSVSREKKESFPLTVTSAQKNPTAFYLCASTEVGRTNYGYTFGSGTRLTVV.